These 14 T cell receptor beta chains share one sample of origin, sequenced in a study of blood T cell repertoires in COVID-19. Only in-frame clones appear in the TCRdb table, and some are missing; sequencing was by immunoSEQ multiplex PCR. The sample lists 240,000 or so clones; about 73% were seen once. The source material was peripheral blood. Every receptor here comes from a woman at least 80 years old with acute or convalescent COVID-19.

The chain recombines TRBV2 with TRBJ2-2, with D possibly being TRBD1 (5 bases). Germline V gene data show CDR1 as SNHLY and CDR2 as FYNNEI. CDR3 size: 13 residues. V was shortened by 4 bases and J by 15 bases, with 18 bases between the two germline ends. This chain's CDR3 is CASSVQQVPGLFF. The CDR3 DNA reads TGTGCCAGCAGTGTACAACAGGTCCCCGGGTTGTTTTTT.

This chain uses TRBV6-5 with TRBJ1-4; the D is unclear. The CDR3 loop spans 15 amino acids. The V gene's germline CDR1 is MNHEY and CDR2 SVGAGI. V was shortened by 2 bases and J by 0 bases, with 7 bases between the two germline ends. The CDR3 spells CASSYDGATNEKLFF. The CDR3 DNA is TGTGCCAGCAGTTACGACGGGGCAACTAATGAAAAACTGTTTTTT.

V gene TRBV6-2 or TRBV6-3 combines with J gene TRBJ1-6, with D possibly being TRBD1 (5 bases). Germline V lookup: CDR1 MNHEY, CDR2 SVGEGT. This CDR3 comprises 12 residues. Trimming stripped 6 bases from V and 9 bases from J, with 9 bases between. CDR3 DNA sequence: TGTGCCAGCAGCCGACAGACTTCACCCCTCCACTTT. Translated, it gives CASSRQTSPLHF.

This chain joins TRBV6-5 and TRBJ1-1; D is perhaps TRBD1 (5 bases). CDR3 length equals 13 residues. Germline V CDR1 and CDR2: MNHEY, SVGAGI. Trimming removed 2 bases at V and 4 bases at J, with 8 bases between. CDR3 in amino acids: CASSYVRGTEAFF. The DNA for the CDR3 is TGTGCCAGCAGTTACGTTAGGGGCACTGAAGCTTTCTTT.

The sample holds a few counts of this clone. The V call is TRBV2, the J call TRBJ1-5; 12 bases fit TRBD1. Germline loops: CDR1 SNHLY, CDR2 FYNNEI. This CDR3 comprises 14 residues. Losses at the gene ends were 6 bases for V and 6 bases for J; bases not matched to a gene: 3. CDR3 DNA: TGTGCCAGCAGGGGACAGGGGGCGGTTCAGCCCCAGCATTTT. Translated, it gives CASRGQGAVQPQHF. Full variable domain (remainder filled in from reference TRBV2 and TRBJ1-5): EPEVTQTPSHQVTQMGQEVILRCVPISNHLYFYWYRQILGQKVEFLVSFYNNEISEKSEIFDDQFSVERPDGSNFTLKIRSTKLEDSAMYFCASRGQGAVQPQHFGDGTRLSIL.

The chain combines TRBV11-2 with TRBJ1-6; D ambiguous. V lost 6 bases and J lost 7, with 10 bases in between. The CDR3 length is 13 residues. Germline V CDR1 and CDR2: SGHAT, FQNNGV. The CDR3 is CASRLRGNSPLHF. The CDR3 DNA follows: TGTGCCAGCAGATTACGAGGGAATTCACCCCTCCACTTT.

The V call is TRBV6-4, the J call TRBJ2-7; D uncertain. CDR1 MRHNA and CDR2 SNTAGT come from the germline V gene. The CDR3 is made up of 16 amino acids. With 3 bases removed from V and 4 bases from J, the gap between germline ends came to 19 bases. The CDR3 spells CASSENPSRNPYEQYF. The CDR3 DNA sequence: TGTGCCAGCAGTGAAAATCCTTCCAGAAATCCTTACGAGCAGTACTTC.

Written as DNA, the CDR3 is TGTGCCAGCAGCCTTCGTAGCTCCTATAATTCACCCCTCCACTTT. Its translation: CASSLRSSYNSPLHF. The chain has TRBV27 and TRBJ1-6; D is unclear. V lost 6 bases to trimming and J lost 0 bases, with 9 bases between them. The CDR3 contains 15 residues. Germline CDR1 reads MNHEY; CDR2 reads SMNVEV (reference sequence).

The chain couples TRBV19 to TRBJ2-1, with a weak D call TRBD1 (7 bases). The V gene's germline CDR1 is LNHDA and CDR2 SQIVND (reference sequence). Trimming shortened V by 1 base and J by 9 bases, and 22 bases separated the two germline ends. The CDR3 has 17 amino acids. Here the CDR3 DNA reads TGTGCCAGTAGTATAGTGGGTCAGGGGGGCCCCCTTAGTGAGCAGTTCTTC. Its protein is CASSIVGQGGPLSEQFF.

The chain employs TRBV11-2 and TRBJ2-7, with 8 bases fitting TRBD2. The CDR3 spans 15 residues. CDR1 and CDR2 from the germline V gene are SGHAT and FQNNGV. V was clipped by 0 bases and J by 4 bases; unmatched bases: 5. CDR3 in amino acids: CASSLERTSSYEQYF. The CDR3 coding sequence is TGTGCCAGCAGCTTAGAACGGACTAGCAGTTACGAGCAGTACTTC. Complete variable domain (other parts from reference TRBV11-2 and TRBJ2-7): EAGVAQSPRYKIIEKRQSVAFWCNPISGHATLYWYQQILGQGPKLLIQFQNNGVVDDSQLPKDRFSAERLKGVDSTLKIQPAKLEDSAVYLCASSLERTSSYEQYFGPGTRLTVT.

The chain carries TRBV12-5 and TRBJ2-2; 8 nucleotides line up with TRBD1. The V segment lost 6 bases and the J segment 4 bases; nucleotides outside the gene matches: 10. The CDR3 loop spans 16 amino acids. Germline CDR1 reads LGHNT; CDR2 reads FRNRAP. The CDR3 loop is CASGPPTGAGTGELFF. Here the CDR3 DNA reads TGTGCTAGTGGGCCACCGACAGGGGCGGGCACCGGGGAGCTGTTTTTT. The whole variable domain, remainder taken from reference TRBV12-5 and TRBJ2-2, is DARVTQTPRHKVTEMGQEVTMRCQPILGHNTVFWYRQTMMQGLELLAYFRNRAPLDDSGMPKDRFSAEMPDATLATLKIQPSEPRDSAVYFCASGPPTGAGTGELFFGEGSRLTVL.

The rearrangement joins TRBV2 to TRBJ2-7; a weak D match, TRBD1 (6 bases). Germline V CDR1 and CDR2: SNHLY, FYNNEI. V was clipped by 5 bases and J by 4 bases, with 12 bases between them. The CDR3 runs 13 residues. In DNA form, the CDR3 reads TGTGCCAGCAGTCCTGGGGGCCCATACGAGCAGTACTTC. Translated, it gives CASSPGGPYEQYF.

The gene calls are TRBV15 and TRBJ2-7; TRBD1 agrees at 9 bases. The CDR3 covers 16 residues. CDR1 LNHNV and CDR2 YYDKDF come from the germline V gene (reference sequence). V trimming: 1 base; J trimming: 1 base; junction bases outside the gene matches: 5. DNA of the CDR3: TGTGCCACCAGCAGAGGGGGGGGGACAGGGTCCTACGAGCAGTACTTC. It is translated as CATSRGGGTGSYEQYF.

V gene TRBV7-2 combines with J gene TRBJ1-1; 7 bases agree with TRBD1. After removal of 0 bases from V and 0 bases from J, the junction contained 4 bases not matched to a gene. The germline gives CDR1 SGHTA, CDR2 FQGNSA. This CDR3 is 16 amino acids long. CDR3 nucleotide sequence: TGTGCCAGCAGCTTAGCCCCGGGACAGATGAACACTGAAGCTTTCTTT. Translating it yields CASSLAPGQMNTEAFF.